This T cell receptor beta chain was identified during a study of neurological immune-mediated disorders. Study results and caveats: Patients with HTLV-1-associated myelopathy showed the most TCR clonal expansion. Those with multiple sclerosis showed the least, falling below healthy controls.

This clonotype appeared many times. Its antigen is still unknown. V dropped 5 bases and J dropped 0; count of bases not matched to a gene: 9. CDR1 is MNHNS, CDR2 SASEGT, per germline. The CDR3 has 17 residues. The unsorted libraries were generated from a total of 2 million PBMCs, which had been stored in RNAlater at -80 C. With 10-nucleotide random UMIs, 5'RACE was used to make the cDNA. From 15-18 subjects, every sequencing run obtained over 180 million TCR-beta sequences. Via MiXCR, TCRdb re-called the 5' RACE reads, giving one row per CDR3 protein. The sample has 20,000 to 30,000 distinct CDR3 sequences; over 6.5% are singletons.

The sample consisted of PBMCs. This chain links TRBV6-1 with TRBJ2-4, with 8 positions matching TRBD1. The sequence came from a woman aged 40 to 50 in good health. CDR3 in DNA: TGTGCCAGCAGTAATAGAACAGGGGGGCTAGCCAAAAACATTCAGTACTTC. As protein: CASSNRTGGLAKNIQYF.